Reported below is one T cell receptor beta chain. Its antigen is not yet known. No per-base quality is available; no much larger clone lies one base away. This was a case-control study nested in a cohort of healthcare workers in London, UK, who had nasopharyngeal swab PCR tests and blood samples taken every week. Healthcare workers were recruited between 23 and 31 March 2020, during the week of the UK lockdown, and were followed weekly for up to about 15 weeks. From the cysteine up to the phenylalanine, the CDR3 has a length of 12 residues. Only the CDR3 DNA stays, 36 bases, in frame from base 1. Trimming removed 6 bases from V and 0 bases from J, leaving 5 bases between the germline ends. Reading the germline V gene gives CDR1 SNHLY and CDR2 FYNNEI. These data are taken from a study of early T cells in non-severe SARS-CoV-2 infection (dated by TCRdb to 2020 to 2022). For the study in its entirety: TCR sequencing used bulk RNA from unsorted whole blood, so alpha and beta chains could not be paired. Study-wide conclusions, independent of this receptor: VDJdb matching was skewed toward anti-spike CD8 responses, so virus-specific expansions were likely underestimated and private and CD4 specificities were missed.

Library prep was done by 5' RACE. For sequencing, a NextSeq 500 was employed. To correct for sequencing error and PCR bias, the TCR library protocol tagged individual cDNA molecules with unique molecular identifiers. Sequencing covered both TCR alpha and beta chains, and within each sample the abundances of alpha and beta sequences were tightly co-correlated. The study's processing was this. Decombinator V4 was used to annotate the V gene, J gene and CDR3 of the TCR sequences. Expanded TCRs were defined as changing significantly between any two time points under a Poisson model with p below 0.0001. Abundances of TCRs were expressed as counts per million after normalisation to the total number of TCRs sequenced in each sample. TRAV1-2 paired with TRAJ12, TRAJ20 or TRAJ33 defined MAIT TCRs, while TRAV10 paired with TRAJ18 defined iNKT TCRs. VDJdb, accessed 1 November 2021, was searched for CMV, EBV and SARS-CoV-2 annotated TCRs, excluding TCRs annotated for multiple antigens. TCRdb ran its own pipeline on the public reads, namely fastp trimming at Q25 and MiXCR clone calling, and kept in-frame beta chains. Rows matching on CDR3 protein sequence are summarized as one entry with the most common DNA and genes. TCRdb, rather than the study authors, made the V and J calls. The sample table lists over 85,000 distinct CDR3 sequences, 13% of them with a count of one. About 6% of the sample rests with the top ten.

The sequence derives from an adult who was a healthcare worker with PCR-confirmed SARS-CoV-2 infection or an uninfected control (not recorded which). The chain links TRBV2 with TRBJ2-5; a tentative D match to TRBD2 spans 5 bases. Specimen: whole blood. The sequence in DNA is TGTGCCAGCAGGAGGGACCAAGAGACCCAGTACTTC. It encodes CASRRDQETQYF.